This T cell receptor (beta chain) appears in the sequencing data of a study of T-cell memory formation after mild COVID-19. Overall study: Each donor largely had its own TCR clusters. Study-wide points: Clones that shrank (day 15 to 85) were balanced CD4/CD8, whereas later expanders leaned CD4+. Memory sampled before infection contained some responding clones, suggesting cross-reactive memory joined.

This clonotype has ten or more counts. Its antigen remains unidentified. Per the germline V gene, CDR1 is SNHLY and CDR2 is FYNNEI. The CDR3 loop spans 16 amino acids. The junction had 4 bases not matched to a gene; V was cut back by 6 bases and J by 4 bases. MiXCR, run by TCRdb on the 5' RACE reads, gives a single entry per CDR3 protein. The sample has fewer than 500,000 distinct CDR3 sequences, around 25% seen once; the top ten hold 12%. J is TRBJ2-1 and V is TRBV2; the match to TRBD2 covers 15 bases. The sample was PBMCs or a T cell subset sorted from them (not recorded which). The TCR sequence derives from an adult woman who had mild COVID-19 (a few samples of this study predate the infection). Cell type and time point are not known. CDR3 loop: CASRKGTSGGYNEQFF. The CDR3 region has the DNA TGTGCCAGCAGAAAAGGGACTAGCGGGGGGTACAATGAGCAGTTCTTC.